This TCR beta chain came from a study of tumor T cells in aggressive B-cell lymphoma. The germline CDR1 and CDR2 sequences are SNHLY and FYNNEI. This CDR3 is 17 amino acids long. J lost 4 bases, V lost 7 bases, and 12 bases had no gene match. Clones were sequenced by immunoSEQ multiplex PCR, and TCRdb holds only the in-frame ones, with some missing. This sample has around 11,000 clones, with about 89% found just once. V and J are TRBV2 and TRBJ2-6; the match to TRBD1 covers 8 bases. Sequencing input: tumor tissue. The receptor's source is an adult with diffuse large B cell lymphoma. The CDR3 nucleotides are TGTGCCAGCAAAAAGGGACAGGTATTTGCCGGGGCCAACGTCCTGACTTTC. This sequence encodes CASKKGQVFAGANVLTF.